A single sample is the source of the 18 T cell receptor beta chains below, sequenced in a study of OX40 agonist ivuxolimab in advanced cancers. Assay used: immunoSEQ multiplex PCR; TCRdb lists only in-frame clones, some missing. The sample carries approximately 58,000 clones, about four fifths recorded once. The sample consisted of CD4+ or CD8+ T cells sorted from blood, taken in a trial of the OX40 agonist ivuxolimab. These receptors all stem from an adult with an advanced solid tumor such as melanoma, head and neck, liver or kidney cancer.

This chain links TRBV2 with TRBJ2-3; D is unclear. This CDR3 is built from 15 residues. Germline CDR1 reads SNHLY; CDR2 reads FYNNEI. Trimming left V 7 bases short and J 0 bases short, with 14 bases between. DNA of the CDR3: TGTGCCAGCACCGACGGACGCCAAAGCACAGATACGCAGTATTTT. This sequence encodes CASTDGRQSTDTQYF.

This clone was recorded a few times. The CDR3: CASSLGGSRDNSYGYTF. The CDR3 coding sequence is TGTGCCAGCAGCTTAGGCGGCTCCCGGGACAATTCCTATGGCTACACCTTC. The chain is built from TRBV7-3 and TRBJ1-2, with D maybe TRBD1 (6 bases). Germline CDR1 reads SGHTA; CDR2 reads FQGTGA. This CDR3 contains 17 residues. Between the trimmed V and J ends, which lost 2 bases and 4 bases, there was a span of 20 bases. The full variable domain, with the rest looked up from reference TRBV7-3 and TRBJ1-2, is GAGVSQTPSNKVTEKGKYVELRCDPISGHTALYWYRQSLGQGPEFLIYFQGTGAADDSGLPNDRFFAVRPEGSVSTLKIQRTERGDSAVYLCASSLGGSRDNSYGYTFGSGTRLTVV.

V is TRBV4-1 and J is TRBJ1-1; D remains unclear. This CDR3 is 12 amino acids long. Between the trimmed V and J ends, which lost 1 base and 8 bases, there was a span of 8 bases. Germline V gene sequence: CDR1 MGHRA, CDR2 YSYEKL. The CDR3 loop is CASSQAGLEAFF. The CDR3 bases are TGCGCCAGCAGCCAAGCCGGTTTGGAAGCTTTCTTT.

A single count supports this clone. The rearrangement joins TRBV19 to TRBJ1-1, with D maybe TRBD1 (5 bases). The germline V gene encodes CDR1 LNHDA and CDR2 SQIVND (reference sequence). Between the trimmed V and J ends, which lost 8 bases and 2 bases, there was a span of 12 bases. The CDR3 loop spans 13 amino acids. The DNA for the CDR3 is TGTGCCAGTGGGGGACTTATCAACACTGAAGCTTTCTTT. It codes for CASGGLINTEAFF.

The J gene is TRBJ2-5, the V gene TRBV7-6; TRBD2 aligns across 9 bases. The V gene's germline CDR1 is SGHVS and CDR2 FNYEAQ. The CDR3 totals 16 residues. The V gene end was trimmed by 1 base and the J gene end by 2 bases; junction bases not matched to a gene: 5. CDR3 coding DNA: TGTGCCAGCAGCTTAGTTGCTAGCGGGATACAAGAGACCCAGTACTTC. Protein product: CASSLVASGIQETQYF.

The chain has TRBV2 and TRBJ1-3; 7 bases align to TRBD1. The length of the CDR3 is 14 residues. The trim removed 4 bases at V and 8 bases at J, leaving 8 bases unmatched. Germline V lookup: CDR1 SNHLY, CDR2 FYNNEI. The CDR3 DNA is TGTGCCAGCAGTGCTCTAGGGGGCGATGACACCATATATTTT. Encoded protein: CASSALGGDDTIYF.

The V call is TRBV27, the J call TRBJ2-7; D is unresolved. V was pared by 2 bases and J by 7 bases, with 15 bases between. The CDR3 is 14 amino acids. Per germline, CDR1 MNHEY and CDR2 SMNVEV (reference sequence). CDR3: CASSLVGPPTEQYF. CDR3 nucleotide sequence: TGTGCCAGCAGTTTAGTTGGACCTCCAACGGAGCAGTACTTC.

This clone has only a few counts. This chain links TRBV5-5 with TRBJ1-1; D is uncertain. This CDR3 is 16 amino acids long. In germline, CDR1 is SGHKS, CDR2 YYEKEE (reference sequence). The V end lost 2 bases, the J end lost 4 bases, and 18 bases lay between the germline ends. The CDR3 DNA follows: TGTGCCAGCAGCTTTGTAAGTACAGTTGGGAGCACTGAAGCTTTCTTT. Protein sequence: CASSFVSTVGSTEAFF.

This clone was observed a handful of times. The CDR3: CASSFWEKGDQPQHF. CDR3 nucleotides: TGTGCCAGCAGTTTTTGGGAAAAGGGTGATCAGCCCCAGCATTTT. The V call is TRBV28, the J call TRBJ1-5, with D unresolved. The germline CDR1 and CDR2 sequences are MDHEN and SYDVKM. The CDR3 length is 15 residues. The V gene lost 3 bases and the J gene lost 5 bases, with 14 bases spanning the gap. Looking up the rest from reference TRBV28 and TRBJ1-5 gives the full variable domain: DVKVTQSSRYLVKRTGEKVFLECVQDMDHENMFWYRQDPGLGLRLIYFSYDVKMKEKGDIPEGYSVSREKKERFSLILESASTNQTSMYLCASSFWEKGDQPQHFGDGTRLSIL.

The V and J genes are TRBV5-1 and TRBJ1-4; 10 bases are a match to TRBD1. Germline values: CDR1 SGHRS, CDR2 YFSETQ. The CDR3 runs 15 residues. The J segment lost 7 bases and the V segment lost 0 bases, leaving 3 bases of the junction unmatched. The CDR3 nucleotides read TGCGCCAGCAGCTTGGGACAGGGGGCAGTTGAAAAACTGTTTTTT. Translation: CASSLGQGAVEKLFF.

The chain recombines TRBV18 with TRBJ2-5, with D unclear. With the DNA end fitting TRBJ2-7 better, the J assignment may be wrong. CDR1 KGHSH and CDR2 LQKENI come from the germline V gene. There are 13 residues in the CDR3. CDR3 nucleotide sequence: TGTGCCAGCTCACCACAATCCACCTACGAGCAGTACTTC. Amino acids: CASSPQSTYEQYF.

The chain has TRBV28 and TRBJ1-1; no clear D. V gave up 3 bases and J gave up 3 bases, with 14 bases separating them. The germline V gene encodes CDR1 MDHEN and CDR2 SYDVKM. The CDR3 spans 15 residues. The CDR3 sequence: CASSLWVRADTEAFF. The CDR3 DNA reads TGTGCCAGCAGTTTGTGGGTTAGGGCGGACACTGAAGCTTTCTTT.

This clone was observed a few times. V usage is TRBV11-2 and J usage is TRBJ2-7; 7 bases align to TRBD1. This CDR3 comprises 14 residues. Losses at the gene ends were 5 bases for V and 3 bases for J; bases not matched to a gene: 7. Germline V gene lookup returns CDR1 SGHAT and CDR2 FQNNGV. The CDR3 loop is CASSKTGTIYEQYF. CDR3 DNA: TGTGCCAGCAGCAAGACAGGGACGATCTACGAGCAGTACTTC. Complete variable domain (other parts from reference TRBV11-2 and TRBJ2-7): EAGVAQSPRYKIIEKRQSVAFWCNPISGHATLYWYQQILGQGPKLLIQFQNNGVVDDSQLPKDRFSAERLKGVDSTLKIQPAKLEDSAVYLCASSKTGTIYEQYFGPGTRLTVT.

The genes are TRBV29-1 and TRBJ1-2; no definite D call. The V gene's germline CDR1 is SQVTM and CDR2 ANQGSEA. V was cut by 0 bases and J by 0 bases, with 11 bases left in between. CDR3 size: 15 residues. CDR3 nucleotides: TGCAGCGTTGAAGATCCAGGAAAGACTAACTATGGCTACACCTTC. Translating it yields CSVEDPGKTNYGYTF. Full variable domain (outside the CDR3, taken from reference TRBV29-1 and TRBJ1-2): SAVISQKPSRDICQRGTSLTIQCQVDSQVTMMFWYRQQPGQSLTLIATANQGSEATYESGFVIDKFPISRPNLTFSTLTVSNMSPEDSSIYLCSVEDPGKTNYGYTFGSGTRLTVV.

The V and J genes are TRBV19 and TRBJ2-3, with D perhaps matching TRBD1 or TRBD2 (5 bases each). Trimming took 4 bases from V and 0 from J, leaving 14 bases between them. The CDR3 has 16 amino acids. Germline V gene lookup returns CDR1 LNHDA and CDR2 SQIVND (reference sequence). The CDR3 DNA is TGTGCCAGTAGTAATGACTTTGGGGGTAGCACAGATACGCAGTATTTT. Translated, it gives CASSNDFGGSTDTQYF.

This clone was recorded once. The V call is TRBV12-2, the J call TRBJ2-2; TRBD2 reflects the table's D call only, with no check against the DNA. TRBV12-2 is an annotated pseudogene. CDR3 length equals 19 residues. This CDR3 is CASRLGGKNRTPSARELFF. The CDR3 nucleotides are TGTGCAAGTCGCTTGGGAGGAAAGAATAGAACCCCCTCCGCCCGGGAGCTGTTTTTT.

This chain connects TRBV5-8 to TRBJ2-3; the match to TRBD2 covers 8 bases. The germline V gene has CDR1 SGHTS and CDR2 YDEGEE. This CDR3 has 17 residues. The J segment lost 1 base and the V segment lost 0 bases, leaving 7 bases of the junction unmatched. CDR3 nucleotide sequence: TGTGCCAGCAGCTTGGCGGGGGGGCCGAAGGGCACAGATACGCAGTATTTT. Translating gives CASSLAGGPKGTDTQYF.

This rearrangement joins TRBV2 to TRBJ1-2, with unresolved D. V lost 1 base, J lost 4 bases, and 7 bases lay in between. The germline gives CDR1 SNHLY, CDR2 FYNNEI. The CDR3 covers 13 residues. CDR3 amino acids: CASSEGRSYGYTF. The CDR3 nucleotides are TGTGCCAGCAGTGAAGGTCGGAGCTATGGCTACACCTTC.